Sequencing of this TCR beta chain was carried out in a study of T cell responses to AZD1222 COVID-19 vaccine. Across the study: Second doses that came at about 4 or about 12 weeks were put together.

On this clone: What it recognizes is unknown.

The data were produced by immunoSEQ multiplex PCR, yet TCRdb's version contains in-frame clones alone and is incomplete. The profile covers 120,000 or so clones, with roughly 91% appearing a single time and approximately 30% taken by the ten largest. Study-wide findings and caveats: The donor group comprised mostly white British people and more females; the analysis possibly underestimated clonal diversity. Regions left unmutated in variants are reportedly the target of nearly half of spike-specific TCRs.

V shed 3 bases, J shed 4 bases, and the junction held 5 bases outside the gene matches. This CDR3 is 14 amino acids long. Looked up from germline, CDR1 is SGDLS and CDR2 is YYNGEE. The sample was peripheral blood, taken on day 0 of AZD1222 vaccination. This sequence joins TRBV9 and TRBJ1-1; the match to TRBD1 covers 8 bases. The sequence came from an adult in good health. The CDR3 region has the DNA TGTGCCAGCAGCGCAGACAGGGGAGTCACTGAAGCTTTCTTT. The encoded protein is CASSADRGVTEAFF.